Following are 22 T cell receptor beta chains from one sample sequenced in a study of blood T cells in healthy people across ages. A second PCR, run for about 7 to 11 cycles, used a sample-barcoded 5' primer plus a J-beta primer mix. MiXCR, run by TCRdb on the 5' RACE reads, gives a single entry per CDR3 protein. The sample includes 1.5 million to 2 million distinct CDR3 sequences, about two fifths of them seen just once. Sequencing was carried out using blood. The receptors stem from a human donor in good health.

The J gene is TRBJ1-1, the V gene TRBV7-8, with 10 bases matching TRBD1. Germline CDR1 reads SGHVS; CDR2 reads FQNEAQ. Losses at the gene ends were 5 bases for V and 8 bases for J; bases not matched to a gene: 8. The CDR3 loop spans 14 amino acids. CDR3 sequence (DNA): TGTGCCAGCAGCCCTGGACAGGGGGAGGGAGAAGCTTTCTTT. This encodes CASSPGQGEGEAFF.

The chain links TRBV4-2 to TRBJ1-2, with D possibly matching TRBD1 (6 bases). This CDR3 comprises 15 residues. The V gene lost 0 bases and the J gene lost 7 bases, with 15 bases spanning the gap. Germline V gene lookup returns CDR1 LGHNA and CDR2 YNFKEQ. The CDR3 DNA is TGTGCCAGCAGCCAAGAATTAGAGGGGGGCGCTGGCTACACCTTC. It specifies CASSQELEGGAGYTF.

V and J are TRBV6-6 and TRBJ1-5; D is ambiguous. Germline V gene data show CDR1 as MNHNY and CDR2 as SVGAGI (reference sequence). The CDR3 sequence is 15 residues long. Trimming shortened V by 5 bases and J by 3 bases, and 14 bases separated the two germline ends. The CDR3 loop is CASSPGNPVNQPQHF. Written as DNA, the CDR3 is TGTGCCAGCAGTCCGGGGAATCCAGTCAATCAGCCCCAGCATTTT.

This chain joins TRBV2 and TRBJ2-5; D is unclear. The end of the DNA fits TRBJ2-7 better, so the J call may be wrong. CDR1 and CDR2 from the germline V gene are SNHLY and FYNNEI. The CDR3 contains 13 residues. The CDR3 DNA follows: TGTGCCAGCAGTGAACCAGCTTCCTACGAGCAGTACTTC. Translating gives CASSEPASYEQYF.

This clonotype has more than one count but fewer than ten. The chain links TRBV5-5 to TRBJ1-2; D not certain. From germline, CDR1 is SGHKS and CDR2 YYEKEE (reference sequence). Trimming cost V 2 bases and J 2 bases, with 13 bases left between them. The CDR3 has 15 amino acids. The CDR3 here is CASSFYTASNYGYTF. The CDR3 coding sequence is TGTGCCAGCAGCTTCTATACGGCTTCCAACTATGGCTACACCTTC.

This clonotype was seen a handful of times. The chain employs TRBV6-1 and TRBJ2-7; 7 bases agree with TRBD2. The V segment lost 1 base and the J segment 3 bases; nucleotides outside the gene matches: 6. This CDR3 region has 15 residues. Germline V lookup: CDR1 MNHNS, CDR2 SASEGT. CDR3 sequence (DNA): TGTGCCAGCAGTGAAGTGGGAGGGGAGGGCTACGAGCAGTACTTC. This codes for CASSEVGGEGYEQYF.

The chain has TRBV6-4 and TRBJ2-3; D is unclear. The CDR3 is made up of 15 amino acids. V was shortened by 9 bases and J by 3 bases, with 19 bases between the two germline ends. Germline V gene data show CDR1 as MRHNA and CDR2 as SNTAGT. CDR3 protein: CARGQDRNWTDTQYF. The CDR3 DNA reads as TGTGCCAGAGGGCAGGACCGAAACTGGACAGATACGCAGTATTTT.

This chain links TRBV3-1 with TRBJ2-1, with D perhaps matching TRBD1 (6 bases). Germline CDR1 and CDR2: LGHDT and YNNKEL (reference sequence). The V end was cut by 8 bases, the J end by 6 bases, with 14 bases between. CDR3 length: 13 residues. The CDR3 coding sequence is TGTGCCAGCCAATCCAGGGGTGGCAATGAGCAGTTCTTC. It specifies CASQSRGGNEQFF.

This clonotype appeared a few times. V is TRBV14 and J is TRBJ2-7, with D perhaps TRBD1 (6 bases). Germline CDR1 SGHDN, CDR2 FVKESK. This CDR3 is built from 15 residues. V was trimmed by 0 bases and J by 3 bases, leaving 12 bases between them. The CDR3 protein is CASSQDYGQRYEQYF. CDR3 DNA: TGTGCCAGCAGCCAAGATTATGGACAGCGCTACGAGCAGTACTTC.

The V call is TRBV12-3 or TRBV12-4, the J call TRBJ2-1, with 8 bases lining up with TRBD2. V was clipped by 10 bases and J by 5 bases; unmatched bases: 10. This CDR3 is 14 amino acids long. CDR3 in DNA: TGTGCCACCAAAACTAGCGGACTCCACAATGAGCAGTTCTTC. Its protein product is CATKTSGLHNEQFF.

With regard to this clonotype: Sequence at one end of the junction differs from germline and may be a read error. V gene TRBV10-3 combines with J gene TRBJ2-1, with D possibly matching TRBD1 (6 bases). In germline, CDR1 is ENHRY, CDR2 SYGVKD. This CDR3 has 15 amino acids. CDR3 nucleotides: TGTGCTATCAGTGAAACAGGGCTCTCCTACAATGAGCAGTTCTTC. Amino acid sequence: CAISETGLSYNEQFF.

The rearrangement joins TRBV7-9 to TRBJ1-4, with D possibly being TRBD1 (5 bases). There are 14 residues in the CDR3. The V gene's germline CDR1 is SEHNR and CDR2 FQNEAQ (reference sequence). V gave up 2 bases and J gave up 10 bases, with 14 bases separating them. The CDR3 DNA follows: TGTGCCAGCAGCTTATTAAAACGGGGCGGAAAACTGTTTTTT. As protein: CASSLLKRGGKLFF.

V and J are TRBV13 and TRBJ2-7; TRBD1 matches at 8 bases. J gave up 0 bases and V 1 base, and 5 bases lay outside the gene matches. This CDR3 has 16 residues. The germline V gene encodes CDR1 PRHDT and CDR2 FYEKMQ (reference sequence). The CDR3 DNA follows: TGTGCCAGCAGCTTAGCCTTACAGGGGGACTCCTACGAGCAGTACTTC. As protein: CASSLALQGDSYEQYF.

This sequence joins TRBV5-1 and TRBJ1-4, with TRBD1 matching 11 bases. Trimming took 7 bases from V and 7 from J; bases not matched to a gene: 9. CDR3 length: 15 residues. In germline, CDR1 is SGHRS, CDR2 YFSETQ. The CDR3 region has the DNA TGCGCCAGCGCACAGACCGGGACAGGGGGTGAAAAACTGTTTTTT. It encodes CASAQTGTGGEKLFF.

This clonotype has ten or more counts. One end of the junction varies from germline; a read error may be responsible. The J gene is TRBJ2-6, the V gene TRBV5-1; D not certain. Germline-derived CDR1 and CDR2 are SGHRS and YFSETQ. The CDR3 totals 16 residues. The CDR3 DNA reads TGTGCCAGCAGCTTAGCAGGAAGCTCTGGGGCCAACGTCCTGACTTTC. Translated, it gives CASSLAGSSGANVLTF.

As for this clonotype: An end of the junction does not agree with germline; a read error may underlie this. The chain joins TRBV5-1 to TRBJ2-1, with 10 bases that match TRBD2. Germline CDR1 and CDR2: SGHRS and YFSETQ. CDR3 length: 15 amino acids. CDR3 sequence: CASSFALAGDNERFF. The CDR3 coding sequence is TGCGCCAGCAGCTTTGCTCTAGCGGGGGACAATGAGCGGTTCTTC.

The chain joins TRBV28 to TRBJ1-2; D unresolved. The CDR3 has 12 residues. In germline, CDR1 is MDHEN, CDR2 SYDVKM. Trimming left V 2 bases short and J 6 bases short, with 7 bases between. The chain's CDR3 is CASSLRVDGYTF. CDR3 sequence (DNA): TGTGCCAGCAGTTTAAGGGTTGATGGCTACACCTTC.

Note on this clonotype: A much larger clone sits a single nucleotide away, making a read error possible. The chain is built from TRBV28 and TRBJ2-3, with 8 bases lining up with TRBD2. CDR1 MDHEN and CDR2 SYDVKM come from the germline V gene. Trimming took 4 bases from V and 7 from J; bases not matched to a gene: 10. The CDR3 totals 15 residues. Here the CDR3 DNA reads TGTGCCAGCAGTTCGGGAGCGGGGGATATAAATACGCAGTATTTT. Protein sequence: CASSSGAGDINTQYF.

This clonotype was recorded a few times. The genes are TRBV10-3 and TRBJ1-2, with D maybe TRBD1 (6 bases). V gave up 5 bases and J gave up 0 bases, with 10 bases separating them. CDR1 is ENHRY and CDR2 is SYGVKD in the germline V gene. The CDR3 is 14 residues long. In nucleotides, the CDR3 is TGTGCCATCAGTTCGGACAGTACTAACTATGGCTACACCTTC. Translated: CAISSDSTNYGYTF.

This clonotype showed up just a few times. This rearrangement joins TRBV7-6 to TRBJ2-3, with TRBD2 identical over 12 bases. Germline loops: CDR1 SGHVS, CDR2 FNYEAQ. V was clipped by 4 bases and J by 4 bases; unmatched bases: 6. There are 16 residues in the CDR3. The CDR3 DNA is TGTGCCAGCAGCTCCGCTAGCGGGGGGGCCCCAGATACGCAGTATTTT. Amino acid sequence: CASSSASGGAPDTQYF.

The chain couples TRBV10-3 to TRBJ1-5; D remains unclear. Germline CDR1 and CDR2: ENHRY and SYGVKD. The CDR3 sequence is 12 residues long. Trimming removed 4 bases from V and 3 bases from J, with 4 bases in between. For the CDR3, the DNA is TGTGCCATCAGTGGGACCAATCAGCCCCAGCATTTT. This sequence encodes CAISGTNQPQHF.

This clonotype has a handful of counts. The chain employs TRBV11-2 and TRBJ2-5; D is unclear. This CDR3 has 14 amino acids. From germline, CDR1 is SGHAT and CDR2 FQNNGV. V lost 4 bases and J 4 bases, leaving 13 bases between the germline ends. CDR3 amino acids: CASSWEPAAETQYF. In DNA form, the CDR3 reads TGTGCCAGCAGCTGGGAACCTGCGGCAGAGACCCAGTACTTC.